The clone carrying this T cell receptor beta chain has just a few counts. As yet, its antigen is unknown. This sample stems from a study of T cell responses to AZD1222 COVID-19 vaccine. Study-level points and caveats: Repertoires in all cases were sampled only once the peak T cell response had passed.

The method was immunoSEQ multiplex PCR; TCRdb's version includes in-frame clones alone and lacks a portion of them. Here the sample spans 70,000 or so clones, about nine tenths being singletons. The CDR3 sequence is 15 residues long. Germline V CDR1 and CDR2: MNHEY, SVGAGI. V lost 7 bases and J lost 5, with 21 bases in between. The chain has TRBV6-5 and TRBJ2-7, with D perhaps TRBD1 (6 bases). The input for sequencing was peripheral blood, taken on day 0 of AZD1222 vaccination. The receptor was derived from an adult in good health. The CDR3 DNA is TGTGCCAGCACACCCTCTGGGCAGGGGCTCGACGAGCAGTACTTC. It codes for CASTPSGQGLDEQYF.